The clone carrying this TCR beta chain was observed many times. The antigen is undetermined. The sample belongs to a study of CD8+CD57+ T cells in acquired aplastic anemia. At the level of the study: The DNA of sorted CD4+ and CD8+ cells averaged 3.2 ug. Researchers reported that healthy donors averaged approximately 10 million reads for CD4+ cells. General study results and limits: Between patients and controls, approximately 29 CD8+ CDR3 sequences were found in common.

Investigators profiled TCR beta VDJ and CDR3 from genomic DNA template. TCRdb independently ran MiXCR on the reads; one entry per CDR3 protein. This table holds about 400,000 distinct CDR3 sequences, 55% to 75% found once. CDR1 and CDR2 from the germline V gene are SGHRS and YFSETQ. V was cut by 2 bases and J by 1 base, with 6 bases left in between. The CDR3 totals 13 residues. The clonotype originates from a human donor in good health, serving as a control. The J gene is TRBJ2-5, the V gene TRBV5-1; D remains ambiguous. Sample: sorted CD4+, CD8+, or CD8+CD57+ T cells (not recorded which) from PBMCs. CDR3 nucleotide sequence: TGCGCCAGCAGCTTCCAGTCCCAAGAGACCCAGTACTTC. It translates to CASSFQSQETQYF.